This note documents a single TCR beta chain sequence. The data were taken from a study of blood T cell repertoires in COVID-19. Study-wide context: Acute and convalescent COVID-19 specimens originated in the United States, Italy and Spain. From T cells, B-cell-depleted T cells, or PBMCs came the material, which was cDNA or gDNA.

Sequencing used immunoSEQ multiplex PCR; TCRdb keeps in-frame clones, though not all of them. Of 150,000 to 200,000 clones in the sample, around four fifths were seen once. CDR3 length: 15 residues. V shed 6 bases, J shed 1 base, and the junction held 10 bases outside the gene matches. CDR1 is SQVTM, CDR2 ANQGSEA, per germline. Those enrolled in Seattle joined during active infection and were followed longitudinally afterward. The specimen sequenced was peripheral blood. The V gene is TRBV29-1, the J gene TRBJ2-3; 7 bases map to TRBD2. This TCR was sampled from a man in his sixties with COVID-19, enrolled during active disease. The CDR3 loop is CSVNPGRVGTDTQYF. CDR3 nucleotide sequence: TGCAGCGTCAACCCGGGGAGGGTGGGCACAGATACGCAGTATTTT.